The clone carrying this T cell receptor beta chain has only a few counts. The data were obtained in a study of neoadjuvant anti-PD-1 for oral cavity cancer. Time point noted: after neoadjuvant nivolumab, at surgical resection. Patients were newly diagnosed with stage II-IVA oral cavity squamous cell carcinoma without prior systemic or radiation treatment. Some clones are missing from TCRdb's copy, which holds only in-frame ones; the method was immunoSEQ multiplex PCR. The repertoire holds about 14,000 clones, with 65% to 80% as singletons. This CDR3 is built from 16 residues. From germline, CDR1 is MNHEY and CDR2 SMNVEV (reference sequence). Trimming pared 2 bases from V and 4 bases from J, leaving 17 bases between.

V is TRBV27 and J is TRBJ1-2; no firm D call. The sequence was collected from a person aged 35-80 years with oral cavity squamous cell carcinoma. The material sequenced was PBMCs, taken after nivolumab (anti-PD-1) treatment. CDR3 in amino acids: CASSLGPPRGLYGYTF. The CDR3 nucleotides read TGTGCCAGCAGTTTAGGGCCACCGCGAGGACTCTATGGCTACACCTTC.